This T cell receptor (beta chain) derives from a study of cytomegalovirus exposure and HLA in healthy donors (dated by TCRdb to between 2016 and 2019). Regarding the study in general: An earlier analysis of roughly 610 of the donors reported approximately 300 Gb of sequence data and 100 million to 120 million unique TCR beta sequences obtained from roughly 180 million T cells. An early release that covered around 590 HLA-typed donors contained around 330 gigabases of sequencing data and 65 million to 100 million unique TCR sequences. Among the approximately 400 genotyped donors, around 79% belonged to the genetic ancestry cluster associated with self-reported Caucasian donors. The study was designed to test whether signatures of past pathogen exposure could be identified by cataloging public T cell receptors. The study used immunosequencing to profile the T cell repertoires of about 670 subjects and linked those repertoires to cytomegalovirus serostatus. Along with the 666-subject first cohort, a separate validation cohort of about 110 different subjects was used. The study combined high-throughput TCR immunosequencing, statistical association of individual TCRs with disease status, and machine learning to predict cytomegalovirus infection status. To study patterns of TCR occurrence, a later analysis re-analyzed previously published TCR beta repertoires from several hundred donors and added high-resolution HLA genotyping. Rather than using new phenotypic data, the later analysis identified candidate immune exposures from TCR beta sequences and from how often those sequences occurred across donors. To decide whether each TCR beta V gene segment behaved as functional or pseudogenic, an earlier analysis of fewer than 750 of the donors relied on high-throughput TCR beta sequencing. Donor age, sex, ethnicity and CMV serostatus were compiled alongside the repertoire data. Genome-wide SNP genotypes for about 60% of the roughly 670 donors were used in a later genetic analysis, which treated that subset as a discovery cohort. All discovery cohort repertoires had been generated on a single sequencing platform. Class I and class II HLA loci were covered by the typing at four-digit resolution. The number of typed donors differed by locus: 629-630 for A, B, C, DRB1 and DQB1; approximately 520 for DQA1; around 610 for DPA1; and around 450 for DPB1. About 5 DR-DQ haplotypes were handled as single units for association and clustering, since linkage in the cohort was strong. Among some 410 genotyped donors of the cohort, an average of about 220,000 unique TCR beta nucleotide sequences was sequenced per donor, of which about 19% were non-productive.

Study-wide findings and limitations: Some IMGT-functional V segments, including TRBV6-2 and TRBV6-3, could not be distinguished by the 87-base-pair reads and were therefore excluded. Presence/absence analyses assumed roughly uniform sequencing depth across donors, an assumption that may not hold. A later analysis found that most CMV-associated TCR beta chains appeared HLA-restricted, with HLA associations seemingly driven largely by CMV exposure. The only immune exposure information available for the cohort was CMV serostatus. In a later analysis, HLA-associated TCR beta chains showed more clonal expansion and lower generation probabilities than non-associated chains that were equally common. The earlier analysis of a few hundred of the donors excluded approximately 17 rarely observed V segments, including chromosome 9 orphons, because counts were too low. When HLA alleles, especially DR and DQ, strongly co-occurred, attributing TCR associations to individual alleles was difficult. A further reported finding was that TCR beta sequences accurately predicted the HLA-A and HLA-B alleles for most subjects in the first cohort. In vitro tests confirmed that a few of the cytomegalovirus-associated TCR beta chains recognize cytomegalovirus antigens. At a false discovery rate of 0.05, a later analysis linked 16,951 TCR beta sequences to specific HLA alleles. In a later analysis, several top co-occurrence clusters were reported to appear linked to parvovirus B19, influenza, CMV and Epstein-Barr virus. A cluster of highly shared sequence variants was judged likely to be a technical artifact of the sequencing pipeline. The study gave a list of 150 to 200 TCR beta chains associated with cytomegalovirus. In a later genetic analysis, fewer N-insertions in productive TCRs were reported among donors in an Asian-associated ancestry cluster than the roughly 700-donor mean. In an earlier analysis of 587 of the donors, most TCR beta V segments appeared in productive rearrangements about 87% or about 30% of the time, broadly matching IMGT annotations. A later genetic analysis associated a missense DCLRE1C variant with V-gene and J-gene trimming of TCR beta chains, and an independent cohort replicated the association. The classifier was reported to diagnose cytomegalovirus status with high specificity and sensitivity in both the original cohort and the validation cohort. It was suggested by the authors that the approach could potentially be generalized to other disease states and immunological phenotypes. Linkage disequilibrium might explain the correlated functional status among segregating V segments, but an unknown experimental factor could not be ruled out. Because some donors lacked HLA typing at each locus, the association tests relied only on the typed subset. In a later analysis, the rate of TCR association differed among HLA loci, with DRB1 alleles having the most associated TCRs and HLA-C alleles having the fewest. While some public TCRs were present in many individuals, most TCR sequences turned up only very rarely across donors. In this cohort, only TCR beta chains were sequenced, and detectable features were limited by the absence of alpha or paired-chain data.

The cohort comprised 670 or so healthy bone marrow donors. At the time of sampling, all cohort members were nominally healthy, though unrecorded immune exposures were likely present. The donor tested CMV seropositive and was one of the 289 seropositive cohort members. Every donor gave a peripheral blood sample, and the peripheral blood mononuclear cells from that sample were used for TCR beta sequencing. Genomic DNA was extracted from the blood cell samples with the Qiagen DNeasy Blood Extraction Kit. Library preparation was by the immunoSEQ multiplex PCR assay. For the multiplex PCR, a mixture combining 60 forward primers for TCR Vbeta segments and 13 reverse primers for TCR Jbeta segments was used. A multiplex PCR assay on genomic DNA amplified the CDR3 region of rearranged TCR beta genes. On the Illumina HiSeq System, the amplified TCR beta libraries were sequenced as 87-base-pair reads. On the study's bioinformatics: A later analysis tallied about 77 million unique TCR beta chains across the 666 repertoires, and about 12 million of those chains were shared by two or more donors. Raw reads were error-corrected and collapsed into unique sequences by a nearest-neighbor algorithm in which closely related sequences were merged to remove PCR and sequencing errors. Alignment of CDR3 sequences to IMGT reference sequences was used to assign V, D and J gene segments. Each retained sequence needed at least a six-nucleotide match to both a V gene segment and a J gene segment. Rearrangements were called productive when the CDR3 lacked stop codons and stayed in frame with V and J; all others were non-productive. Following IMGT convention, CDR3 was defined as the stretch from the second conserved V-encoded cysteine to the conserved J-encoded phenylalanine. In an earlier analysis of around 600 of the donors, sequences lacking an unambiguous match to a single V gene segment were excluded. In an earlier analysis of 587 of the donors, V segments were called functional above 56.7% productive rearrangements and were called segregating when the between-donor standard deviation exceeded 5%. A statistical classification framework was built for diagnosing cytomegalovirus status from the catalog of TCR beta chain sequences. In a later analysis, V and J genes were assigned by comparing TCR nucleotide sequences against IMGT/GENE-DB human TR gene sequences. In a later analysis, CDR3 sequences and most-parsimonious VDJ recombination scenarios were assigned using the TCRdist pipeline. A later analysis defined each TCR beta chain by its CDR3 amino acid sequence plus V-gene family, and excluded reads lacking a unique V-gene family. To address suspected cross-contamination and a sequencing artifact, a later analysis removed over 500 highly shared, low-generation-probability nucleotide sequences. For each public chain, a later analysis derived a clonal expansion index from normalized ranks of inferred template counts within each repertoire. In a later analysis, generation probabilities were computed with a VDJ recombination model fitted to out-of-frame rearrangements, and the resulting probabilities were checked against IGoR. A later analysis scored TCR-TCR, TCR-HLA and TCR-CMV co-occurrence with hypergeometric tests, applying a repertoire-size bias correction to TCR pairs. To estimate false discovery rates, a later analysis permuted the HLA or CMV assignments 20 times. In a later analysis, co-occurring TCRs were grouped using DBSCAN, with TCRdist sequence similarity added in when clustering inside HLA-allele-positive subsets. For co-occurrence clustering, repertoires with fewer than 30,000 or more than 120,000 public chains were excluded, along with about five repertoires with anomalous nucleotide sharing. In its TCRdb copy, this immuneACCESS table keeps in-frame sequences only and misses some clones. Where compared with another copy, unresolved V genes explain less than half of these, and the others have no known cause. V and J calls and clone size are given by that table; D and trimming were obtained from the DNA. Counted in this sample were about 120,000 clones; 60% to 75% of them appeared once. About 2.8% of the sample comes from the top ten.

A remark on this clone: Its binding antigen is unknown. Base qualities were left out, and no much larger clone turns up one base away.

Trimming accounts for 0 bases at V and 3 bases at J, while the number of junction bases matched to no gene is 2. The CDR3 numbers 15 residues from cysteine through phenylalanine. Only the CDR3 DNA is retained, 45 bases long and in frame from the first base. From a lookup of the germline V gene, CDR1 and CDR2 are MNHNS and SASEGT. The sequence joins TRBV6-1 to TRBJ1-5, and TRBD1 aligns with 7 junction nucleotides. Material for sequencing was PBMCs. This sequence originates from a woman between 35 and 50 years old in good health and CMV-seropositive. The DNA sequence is TGTGCCAGCAGTGAAGCAGGGGGCTACAATCAGCCCCAGCATTTT. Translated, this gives CASSEAGGYNQPQHF.